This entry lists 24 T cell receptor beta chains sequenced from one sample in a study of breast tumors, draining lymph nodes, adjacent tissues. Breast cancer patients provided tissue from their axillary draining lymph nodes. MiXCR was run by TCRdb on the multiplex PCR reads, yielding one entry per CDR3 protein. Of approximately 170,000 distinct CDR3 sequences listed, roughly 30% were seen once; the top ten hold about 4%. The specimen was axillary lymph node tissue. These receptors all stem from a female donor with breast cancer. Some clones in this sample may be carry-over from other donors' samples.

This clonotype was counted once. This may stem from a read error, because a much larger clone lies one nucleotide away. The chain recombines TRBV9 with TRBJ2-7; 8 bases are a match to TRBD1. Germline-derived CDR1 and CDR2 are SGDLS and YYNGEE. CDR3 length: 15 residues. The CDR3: CASSPGTGSSYKQYF. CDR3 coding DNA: TGTGCCAGCAGCCCCGGGACAGGTAGCTCCTACAAGCAGTACTTC.

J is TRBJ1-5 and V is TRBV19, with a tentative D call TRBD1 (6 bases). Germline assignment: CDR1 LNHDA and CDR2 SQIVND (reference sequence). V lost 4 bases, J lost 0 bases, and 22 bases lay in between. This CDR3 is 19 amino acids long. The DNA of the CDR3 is TGTGCCAGTAGTAGGGTGGGGGGCAGTACACGGAATAGCAATCAGCCCCAGCATTTT. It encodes CASSRVGGSTRNSNQPQHF.

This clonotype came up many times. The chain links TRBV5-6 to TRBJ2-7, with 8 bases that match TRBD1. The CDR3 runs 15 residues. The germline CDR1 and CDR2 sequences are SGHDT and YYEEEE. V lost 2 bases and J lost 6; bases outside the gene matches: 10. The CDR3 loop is CASSFKDRVVGEQYF. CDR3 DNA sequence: TGTGCCAGCAGCTTTAAGGACAGGGTGGTGGGCGAGCAGTACTTC.

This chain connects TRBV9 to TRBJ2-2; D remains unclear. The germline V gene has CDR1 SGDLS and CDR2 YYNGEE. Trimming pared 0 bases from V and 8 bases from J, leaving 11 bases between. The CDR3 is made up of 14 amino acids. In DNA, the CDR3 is TGTGCCAGCAGCGTAGCTCCCAGAGTAGGGGAGCTGTTTTTT. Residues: CASSVAPRVGELFF.

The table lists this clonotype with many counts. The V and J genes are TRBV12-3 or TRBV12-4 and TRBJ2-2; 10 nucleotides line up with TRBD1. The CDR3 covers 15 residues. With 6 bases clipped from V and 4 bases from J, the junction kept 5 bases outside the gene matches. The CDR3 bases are TGTGCCAGCAGCACGGACAGGGGGATCACCGGGGAGCTGTTTTTT. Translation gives CASSTDRGITGELFF.

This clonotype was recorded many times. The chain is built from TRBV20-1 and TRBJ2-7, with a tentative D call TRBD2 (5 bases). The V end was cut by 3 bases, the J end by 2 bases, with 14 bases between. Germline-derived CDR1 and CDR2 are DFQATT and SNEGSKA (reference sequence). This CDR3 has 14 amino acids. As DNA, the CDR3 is TGCAGTGCTAGTCCGGAGGTAGGGACCTACGAGCAGTACTTC. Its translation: CSASPEVGTYEQYF.

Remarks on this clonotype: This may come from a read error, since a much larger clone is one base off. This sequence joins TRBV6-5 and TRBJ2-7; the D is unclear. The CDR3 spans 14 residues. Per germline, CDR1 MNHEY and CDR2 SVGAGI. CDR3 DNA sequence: TGTGCCGGCAGTAAACTCCTAGTGGGCTCCGAGCAGTACTTC. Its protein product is CAGSKLLVGSEQYF.

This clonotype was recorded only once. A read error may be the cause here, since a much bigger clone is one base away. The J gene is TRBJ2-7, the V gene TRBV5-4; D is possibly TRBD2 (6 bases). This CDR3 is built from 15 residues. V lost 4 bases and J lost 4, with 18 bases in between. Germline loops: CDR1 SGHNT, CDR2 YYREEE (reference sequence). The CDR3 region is CASSILFPEGYEQYF. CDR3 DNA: TGTGCCAGCAGCATCCTCTTCCCGGAGGGGTACGAGCAGTACTTC.

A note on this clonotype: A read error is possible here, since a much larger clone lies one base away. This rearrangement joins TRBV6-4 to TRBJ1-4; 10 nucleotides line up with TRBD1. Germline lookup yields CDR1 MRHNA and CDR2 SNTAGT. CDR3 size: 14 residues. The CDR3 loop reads CASTRTGGCEKLSF. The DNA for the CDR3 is TGTGCCAGCACCCGGACAGGGGGTTGCGAAAAACTGTCTTTT.

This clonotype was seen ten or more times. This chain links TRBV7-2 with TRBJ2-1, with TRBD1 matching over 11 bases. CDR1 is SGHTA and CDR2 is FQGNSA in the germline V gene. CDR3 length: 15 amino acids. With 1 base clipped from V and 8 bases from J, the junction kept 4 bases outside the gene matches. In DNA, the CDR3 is TGTGCCAGCAGCTTAGGGGGACAGGGGGGTTATGAGCAGTTCTTC. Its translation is CASSLGGQGGYEQFF. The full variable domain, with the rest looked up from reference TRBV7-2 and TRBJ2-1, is GAGVSQSPSNKVTEKGKDVELRCDPISGHTALYWYRQSLGQGLEFLIYFQGNSAPDKSGLPSDRFSAERTGGSVSTLTIQRTQQEDSAVYLCASSLGGQGGYEQFFGPGTRLTVL.

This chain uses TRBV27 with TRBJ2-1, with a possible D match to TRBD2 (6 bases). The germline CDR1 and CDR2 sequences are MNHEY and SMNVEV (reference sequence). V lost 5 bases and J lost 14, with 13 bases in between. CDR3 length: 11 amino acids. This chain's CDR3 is CASSKTSLEFF. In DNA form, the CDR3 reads TGTGCCAGCAGTAAGACTAGTTTGGAGTTCTTC.

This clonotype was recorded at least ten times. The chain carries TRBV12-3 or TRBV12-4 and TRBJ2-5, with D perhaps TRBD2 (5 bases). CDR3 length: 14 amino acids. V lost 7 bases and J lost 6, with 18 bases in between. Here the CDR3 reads CASTQSRGGKTQYF. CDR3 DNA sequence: TGTGCCAGCACCCAAAGTCGGGGTGGAAAGACCCAGTACTTC.

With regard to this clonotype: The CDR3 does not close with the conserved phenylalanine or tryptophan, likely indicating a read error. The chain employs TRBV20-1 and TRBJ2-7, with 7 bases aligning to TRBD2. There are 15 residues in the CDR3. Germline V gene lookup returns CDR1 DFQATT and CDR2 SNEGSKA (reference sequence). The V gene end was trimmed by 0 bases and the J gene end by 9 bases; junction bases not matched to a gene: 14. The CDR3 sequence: CSARDPHPGLRLQYS. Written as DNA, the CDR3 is TGCAGTGCTAGAGATCCCCATCCGGGACTACGACTGCAGTACTCC.

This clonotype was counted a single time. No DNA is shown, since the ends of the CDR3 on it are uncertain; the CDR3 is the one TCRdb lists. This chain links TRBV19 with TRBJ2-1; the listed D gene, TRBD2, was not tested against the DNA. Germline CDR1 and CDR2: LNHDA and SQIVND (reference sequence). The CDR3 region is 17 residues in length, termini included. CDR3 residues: CASTLSVPPGGVNEQFF.

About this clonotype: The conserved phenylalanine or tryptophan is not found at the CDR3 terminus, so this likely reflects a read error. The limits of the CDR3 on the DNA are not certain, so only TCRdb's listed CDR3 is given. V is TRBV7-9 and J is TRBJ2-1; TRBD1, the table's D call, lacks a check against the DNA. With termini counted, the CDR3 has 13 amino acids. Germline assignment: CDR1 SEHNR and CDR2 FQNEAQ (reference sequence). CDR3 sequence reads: CASSPVDSHLGLV.

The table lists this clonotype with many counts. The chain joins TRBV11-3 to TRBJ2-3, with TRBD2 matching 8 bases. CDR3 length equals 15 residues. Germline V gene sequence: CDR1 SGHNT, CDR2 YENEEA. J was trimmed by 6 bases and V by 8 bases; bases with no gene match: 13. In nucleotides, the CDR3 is TGTGCCAGCGGGACGGGGGGGCTCACCTGGGATACGCAGTATTTT. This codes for CASGTGGLTWDTQYF.

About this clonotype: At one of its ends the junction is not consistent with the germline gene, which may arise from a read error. The CDR3 spells CSGPGNNEELFF. DNA of the CDR3: TGCAGCGGGCCCGGGAATAATGAAGAACTGTTTTTT. The rearrangement links TRBV29-1 to TRBJ1-4; no firm D call. The CDR3 covers 12 residues. Germline values: CDR1 SQVTM, CDR2 ANQGSEA.

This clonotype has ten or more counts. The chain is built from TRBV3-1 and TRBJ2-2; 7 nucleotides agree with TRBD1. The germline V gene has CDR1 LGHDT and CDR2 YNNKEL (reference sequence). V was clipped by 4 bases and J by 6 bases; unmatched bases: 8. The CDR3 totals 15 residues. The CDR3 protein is CASSPTGDGSGELFF. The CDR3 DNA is TGTGCCAGCAGCCCCACAGGGGATGGGTCCGGGGAGCTGTTTTTT.

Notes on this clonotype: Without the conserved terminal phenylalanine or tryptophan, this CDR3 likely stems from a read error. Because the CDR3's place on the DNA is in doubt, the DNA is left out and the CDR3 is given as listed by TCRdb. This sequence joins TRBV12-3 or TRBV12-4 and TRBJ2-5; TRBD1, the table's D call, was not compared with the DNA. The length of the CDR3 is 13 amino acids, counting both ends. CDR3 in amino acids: CASSSGLGYTFGS.

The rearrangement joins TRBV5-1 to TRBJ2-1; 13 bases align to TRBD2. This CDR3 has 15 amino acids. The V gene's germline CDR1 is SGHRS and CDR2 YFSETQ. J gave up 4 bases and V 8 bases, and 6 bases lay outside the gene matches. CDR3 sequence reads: CASKRTSGSYNEQFF. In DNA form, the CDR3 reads TGCGCCAGTAAAAGGACTAGCGGGAGTTACAATGAGCAGTTCTTC.

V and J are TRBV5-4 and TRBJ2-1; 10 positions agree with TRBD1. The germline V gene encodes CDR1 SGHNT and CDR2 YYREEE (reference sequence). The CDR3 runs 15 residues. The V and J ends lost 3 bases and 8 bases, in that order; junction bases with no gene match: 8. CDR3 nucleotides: TGTGCCAGCAGCTGGCCGGGACAGGGGTCGTATGAGCAGTTCTTC. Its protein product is CASSWPGQGSYEQFF.

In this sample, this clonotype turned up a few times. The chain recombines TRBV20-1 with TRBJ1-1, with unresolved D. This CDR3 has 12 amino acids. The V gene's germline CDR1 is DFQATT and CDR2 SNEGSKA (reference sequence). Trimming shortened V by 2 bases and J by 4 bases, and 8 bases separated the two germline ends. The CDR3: CSARSGSTEAFF. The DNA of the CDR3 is TGCAGTGCTAGATCTGGGAGCACTGAAGCTTTCTTT.

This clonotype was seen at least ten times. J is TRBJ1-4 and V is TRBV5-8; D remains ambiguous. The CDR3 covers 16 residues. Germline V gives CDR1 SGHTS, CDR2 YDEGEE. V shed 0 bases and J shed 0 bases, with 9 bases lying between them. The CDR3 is CASSLGALPTNEKLFF. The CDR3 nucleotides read TGTGCCAGCAGCTTGGGGGCCCTACCAACTAATGAAAAACTGTTTTTT.

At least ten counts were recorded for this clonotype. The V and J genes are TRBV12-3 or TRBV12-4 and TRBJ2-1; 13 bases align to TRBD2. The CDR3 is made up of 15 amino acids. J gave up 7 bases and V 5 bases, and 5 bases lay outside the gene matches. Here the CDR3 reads CASSRTSGSNNEQFF. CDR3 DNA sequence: TGTGCCAGCAGTCGGACTAGCGGGAGCAATAATGAGCAGTTCTTC.